The entry below describes one TCR beta chain. CDR3 length: 14 amino acids. CDR1 and CDR2 (germline): MNHEY, SVGAGI. V lost 2 bases, J lost 6 bases, and 3 bases stayed unmatched. The PCR was carried out with 60 Vbeta primers and 13 Jbeta primers. Some clones are missing from TCRdb's copy, which holds only in-frame ones; the method was immunoSEQ multiplex PCR. The profile covers about 150,000 clones, with around four fifths appearing a single time and approximately 1.5% taken by the ten largest. This entry comes from a study of cytomegalovirus exposure and HLA in healthy donors. The specimen was PBMCs. The chain recombines TRBV6-5 with TRBJ2-7; TRBD1 matches at 11 bases. The sequence was collected from a woman in her 30s in good health and CMV-seropositive. The CDR3: CASSYGGTGGEQYF. The CDR3 coding sequence is TGTGCCAGCAGTTACGGTGGGACAGGGGGCGAGCAGTACTTC.